This TCR beta chain was identified in a study of T cell responses to AZD1222 COVID-19 vaccine. Study information: Whether given at about 4 or about 12 weeks, second doses were pooled. Points from the study as a whole: The breadth and depth of Spike-specific TCRs increased once two AZD1222 doses had been given. Regions left unmutated in variants are reportedly the target of nearly half of spike-specific TCRs.

Profiling relied on immunoSEQ multiplex PCR, and the TCRdb table lists in-frame clones only, not all of them. The sample lists 180,000 or so clones; 94% were seen once. Trimming took 1 base from V and 1 from J, leaving 7 bases between them. CDR3 length: 14 amino acids. CDR1 and CDR2 from the germline V gene are SEHNR and FQNEAQ (reference sequence). This clone was seen a single time. The target antigen is unknown. The sample in question was peripheral blood, obtained on day 0 of AZD1222 vaccination. The chain carries TRBV7-9 and TRBJ1-1; a possible D gene is TRBD1 (6 bases). The receptor was isolated from an adult in good health. CDR3 in amino acids: CASSLETGNTEAFF. CDR3 DNA: TGTGCCAGCAGCTTAGAGACAGGGAACACTGAAGCTTTCTTT.